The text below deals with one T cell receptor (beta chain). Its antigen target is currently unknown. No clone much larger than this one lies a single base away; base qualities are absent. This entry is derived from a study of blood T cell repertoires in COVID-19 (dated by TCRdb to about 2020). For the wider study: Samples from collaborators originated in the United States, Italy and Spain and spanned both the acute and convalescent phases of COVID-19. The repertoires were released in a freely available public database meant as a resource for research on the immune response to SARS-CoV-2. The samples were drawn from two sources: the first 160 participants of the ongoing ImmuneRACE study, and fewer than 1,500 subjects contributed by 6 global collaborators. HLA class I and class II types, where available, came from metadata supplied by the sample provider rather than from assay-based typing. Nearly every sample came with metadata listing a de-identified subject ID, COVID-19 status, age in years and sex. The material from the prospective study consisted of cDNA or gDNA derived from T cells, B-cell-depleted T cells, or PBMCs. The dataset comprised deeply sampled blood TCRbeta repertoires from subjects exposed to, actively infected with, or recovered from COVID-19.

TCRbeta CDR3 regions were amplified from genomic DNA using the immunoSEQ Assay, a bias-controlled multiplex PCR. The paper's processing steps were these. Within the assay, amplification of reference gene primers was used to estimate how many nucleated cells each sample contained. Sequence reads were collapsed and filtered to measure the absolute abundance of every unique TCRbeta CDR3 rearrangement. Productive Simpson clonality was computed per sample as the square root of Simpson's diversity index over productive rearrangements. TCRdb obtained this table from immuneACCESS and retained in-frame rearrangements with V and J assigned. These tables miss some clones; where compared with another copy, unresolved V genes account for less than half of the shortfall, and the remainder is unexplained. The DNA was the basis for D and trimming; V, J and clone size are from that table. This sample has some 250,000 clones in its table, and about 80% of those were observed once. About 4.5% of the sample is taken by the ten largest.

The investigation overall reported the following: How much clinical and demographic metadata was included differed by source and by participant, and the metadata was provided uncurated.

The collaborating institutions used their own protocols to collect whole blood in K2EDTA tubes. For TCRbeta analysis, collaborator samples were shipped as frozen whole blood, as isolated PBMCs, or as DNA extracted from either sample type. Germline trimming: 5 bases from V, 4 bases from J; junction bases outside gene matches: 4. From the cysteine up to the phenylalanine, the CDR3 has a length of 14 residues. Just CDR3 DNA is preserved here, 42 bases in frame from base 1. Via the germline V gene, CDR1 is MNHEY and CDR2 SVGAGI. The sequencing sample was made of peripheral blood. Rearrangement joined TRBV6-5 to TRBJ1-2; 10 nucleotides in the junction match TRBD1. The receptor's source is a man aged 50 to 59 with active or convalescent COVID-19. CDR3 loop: CASSTTGGGYGYTF. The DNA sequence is TGTGCCAGCAGTACGACAGGGGGCGGCTATGGCTACACCTTC.